This T cell receptor beta chain was documented in a study of T cell clones after liver transplantation. As for the study in general: TCRbeta sequencing after a pre-transplant mixed lymphocyte reaction identified graft-donor-reactive clones, later tracked in post-transplant blood.

V dropped 5 bases and J dropped 5; count of bases not matched to a gene: 11. CDR3 length: 15 residues. In germline, CDR1 is SEHNR, CDR2 FQNEAQ (reference sequence). TCRdb keeps only in-frame clones here, not all; method: immunoSEQ multiplex PCR. The table has about 70,000 clones, under 90% seen once. The specimen comprised CD4+ T cells from blood, sampled 12 months after liver transplant. The receptor was derived from a human patient who received a liver transplant. Some of the T cells might come from the graft donor. V gene TRBV7-9 combines with J gene TRBJ2-7, with TRBD2 identical over 8 bases. CDR3 DNA sequence: TGTGCCAGCAGCCCCCACAGCGGGAGAGTAAACGAGCAGTACTTC. Residues: CASSPHSGRVNEQYF. The full variable domain, with the rest looked up from reference TRBV7-9 and TRBJ2-7, is DTGVSQNPRHKITKRGQNVTFRCDPISEHNRLYWYRQTLGQGPEFLTYFQNEAQLEKSRLLSDRFSAERPKGSFSTLEIQRTEQGDSAMYLCASSPHSGRVNEQYFGPGTRLTVT.